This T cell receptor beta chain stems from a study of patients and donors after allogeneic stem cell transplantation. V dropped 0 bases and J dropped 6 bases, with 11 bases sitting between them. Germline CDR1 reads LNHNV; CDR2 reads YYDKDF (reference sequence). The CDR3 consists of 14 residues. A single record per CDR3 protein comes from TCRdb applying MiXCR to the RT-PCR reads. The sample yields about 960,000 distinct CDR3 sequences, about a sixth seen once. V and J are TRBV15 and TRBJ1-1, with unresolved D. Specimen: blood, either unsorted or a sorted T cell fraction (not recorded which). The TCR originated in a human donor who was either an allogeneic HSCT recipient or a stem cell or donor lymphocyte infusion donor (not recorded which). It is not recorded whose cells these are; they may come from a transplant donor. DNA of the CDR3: TGTGCCACCAGCAGAGATCCGGGGAGCTCTGAAGCTTTCTTT. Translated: CATSRDPGSSEAFF.